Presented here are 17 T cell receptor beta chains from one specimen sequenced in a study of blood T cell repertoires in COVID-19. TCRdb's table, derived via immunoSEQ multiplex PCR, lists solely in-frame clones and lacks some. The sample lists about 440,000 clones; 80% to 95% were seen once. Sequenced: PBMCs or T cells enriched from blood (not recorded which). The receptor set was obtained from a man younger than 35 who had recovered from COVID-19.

The chain's CDR3 is CASSQGVLEELFF. The CDR3 DNA reads as TGCGCCAGCAGCCAAGGGGTGTTGGAGGAGCTGTTTTTT. The chain has TRBV5-1 and TRBJ2-2; D perhaps matches TRBD1 (5 bases). Between the trimmed V and J ends, which lost 4 bases and 10 bases, there was a span of 14 bases. CDR3 length: 13 residues. Per germline, CDR1 SGHRS and CDR2 YFSETQ.

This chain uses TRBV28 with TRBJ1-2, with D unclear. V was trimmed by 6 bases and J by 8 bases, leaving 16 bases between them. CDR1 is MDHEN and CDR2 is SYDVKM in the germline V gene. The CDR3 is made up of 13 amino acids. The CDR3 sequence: CASSSRRLGGYTF. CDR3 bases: TGTGCCAGCAGCTCCCGGAGGTTGGGCGGCTACACCTTC.

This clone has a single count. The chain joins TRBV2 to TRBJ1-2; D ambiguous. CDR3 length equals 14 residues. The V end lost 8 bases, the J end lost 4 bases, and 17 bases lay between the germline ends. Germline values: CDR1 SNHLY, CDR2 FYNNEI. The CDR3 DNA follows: TGTGCCAGCGTTAGCGGACGGGAGAGCTATGGCTACACCTTC. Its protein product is CASVSGRESYGYTF.

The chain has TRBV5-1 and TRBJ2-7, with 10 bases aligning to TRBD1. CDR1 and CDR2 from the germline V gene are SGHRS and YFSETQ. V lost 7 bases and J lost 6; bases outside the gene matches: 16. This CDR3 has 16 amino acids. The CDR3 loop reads CASALDVGTGDVEQYF. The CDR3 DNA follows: TGCGCCAGCGCGCTCGATGTGGGGACAGGGGATGTCGAGCAGTACTTC.

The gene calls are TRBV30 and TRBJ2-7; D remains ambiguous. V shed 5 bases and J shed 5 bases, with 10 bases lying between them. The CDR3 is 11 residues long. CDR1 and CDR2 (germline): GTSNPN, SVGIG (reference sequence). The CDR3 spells CAWELGHEQYF. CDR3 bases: TGTGCCTGGGAACTTGGGCACGAGCAGTACTTC. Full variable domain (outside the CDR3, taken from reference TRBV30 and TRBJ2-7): SQTIHQWPATLVQPVGSPLSLECTVEGTSNPNLYWYRQAAGRGLQLLFYSVGIGQISSEVPQNLSASRPQDRQFILSSKKLLLSDSGFYLCAWELGHEQYFGPGTRLTVT.

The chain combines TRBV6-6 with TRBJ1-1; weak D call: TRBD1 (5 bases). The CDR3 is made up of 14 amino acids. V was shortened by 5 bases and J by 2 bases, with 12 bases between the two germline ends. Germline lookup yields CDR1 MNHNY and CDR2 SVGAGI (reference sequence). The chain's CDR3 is CASSRQNLNTEAFF. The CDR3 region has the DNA TGTGCCAGCAGTCGACAGAATTTAAACACTGAAGCTTTCTTT.

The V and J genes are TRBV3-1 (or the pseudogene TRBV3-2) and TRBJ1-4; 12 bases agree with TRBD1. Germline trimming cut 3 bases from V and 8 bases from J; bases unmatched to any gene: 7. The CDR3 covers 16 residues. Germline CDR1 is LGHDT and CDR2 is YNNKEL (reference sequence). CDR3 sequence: CASSHTGTGGLEKLFF. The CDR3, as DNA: TGTGCCAGCAGCCACACAGGGACAGGGGGCTTAGAAAAACTGTTTTTT.

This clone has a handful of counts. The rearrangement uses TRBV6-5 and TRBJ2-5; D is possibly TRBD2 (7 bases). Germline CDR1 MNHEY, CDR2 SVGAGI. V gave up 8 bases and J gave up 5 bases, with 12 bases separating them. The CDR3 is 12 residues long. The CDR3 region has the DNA TGTGCCAGCGGGGGGGCCTCGGAGACCCAGTACTTC. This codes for CASGGASETQYF.

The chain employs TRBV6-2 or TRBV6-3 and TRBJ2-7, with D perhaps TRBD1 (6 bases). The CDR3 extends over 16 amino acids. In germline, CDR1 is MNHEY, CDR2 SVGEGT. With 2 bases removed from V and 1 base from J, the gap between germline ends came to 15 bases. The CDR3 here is CASSYPHTDRSYEQYF. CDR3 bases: TGTGCCAGCAGTTACCCCCACACGGACAGATCCTACGAGCAGTACTTC.

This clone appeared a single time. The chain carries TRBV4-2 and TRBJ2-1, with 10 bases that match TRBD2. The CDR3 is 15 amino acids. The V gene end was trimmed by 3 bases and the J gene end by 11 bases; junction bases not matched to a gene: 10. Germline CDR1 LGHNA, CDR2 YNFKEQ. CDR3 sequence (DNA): TGTGCCAGCAGCCACGGGGCTAGCGGGAGTCCCAAGCAGTTCTTC. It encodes CASSHGASGSPKQFF.

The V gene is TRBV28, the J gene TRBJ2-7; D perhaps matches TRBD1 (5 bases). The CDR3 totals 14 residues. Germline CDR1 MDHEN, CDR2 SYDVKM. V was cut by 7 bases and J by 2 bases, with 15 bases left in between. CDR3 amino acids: CASTTRRGPYEQYF. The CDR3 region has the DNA TGTGCCAGCACCACCCGAAGGGGCCCCTACGAGCAGTACTTC.

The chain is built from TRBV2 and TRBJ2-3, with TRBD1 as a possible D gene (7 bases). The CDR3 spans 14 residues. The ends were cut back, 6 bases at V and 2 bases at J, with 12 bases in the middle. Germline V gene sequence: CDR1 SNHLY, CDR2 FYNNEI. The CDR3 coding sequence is TGTGCCAGCAGGGCGGGACAGCTCACAGATACGCAGTATTTT. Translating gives CASRAGQLTDTQYF.

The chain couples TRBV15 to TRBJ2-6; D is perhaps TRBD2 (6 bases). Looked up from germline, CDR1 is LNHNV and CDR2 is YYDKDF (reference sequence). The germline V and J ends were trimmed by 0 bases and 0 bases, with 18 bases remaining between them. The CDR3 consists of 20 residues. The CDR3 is CATSRDPPGVPLSGANVLTF. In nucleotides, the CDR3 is TGTGCCACCAGCAGAGATCCCCCGGGGGTACCCCTCTCTGGGGCCAACGTCCTGACTTTC. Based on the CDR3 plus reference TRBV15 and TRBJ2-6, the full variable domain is DAMVIQNPRYQVTQFGKPVTLSCSQTLNHNVMYWYQQKSSQAPKLLFHYYDKDFNNEADTPDNFQSRRPNTSFCFLDIRSPGLGDTAMYLCATSRDPPGVPLSGANVLTFGAGSRLTVL.

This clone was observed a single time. The CDR3 is CASSEGGGTEAFF. CDR3 coding DNA: TGTGCCAGCAGTGAGGGGGGGGGCACTGAAGCTTTCTTT. V gene TRBV6-4 combines with J gene TRBJ1-1; tentatively, D is TRBD1 (5 bases). Trimming stripped 3 bases from V and 4 bases from J, with 9 bases between. CDR1 is MRHNA, CDR2 SNTAGT, per germline. The CDR3 spans 13 residues.

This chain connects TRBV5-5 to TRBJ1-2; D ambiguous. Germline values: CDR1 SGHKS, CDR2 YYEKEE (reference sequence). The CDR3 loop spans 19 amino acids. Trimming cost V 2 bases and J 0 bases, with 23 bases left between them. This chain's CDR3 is CASSFHPRVEEGSNYGYTF. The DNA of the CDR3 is TGTGCCAGCAGCTTTCACCCGCGAGTGGAGGAGGGCTCTAACTATGGCTACACCTTC.

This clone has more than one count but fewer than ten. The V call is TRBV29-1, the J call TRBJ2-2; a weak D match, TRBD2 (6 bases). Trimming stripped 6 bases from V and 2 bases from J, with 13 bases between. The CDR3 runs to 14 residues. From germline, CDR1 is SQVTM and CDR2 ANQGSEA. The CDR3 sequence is CSVQPRGNTGELFF. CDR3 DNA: TGCAGCGTCCAACCGCGGGGAAACACCGGGGAGCTGTTTTTT.

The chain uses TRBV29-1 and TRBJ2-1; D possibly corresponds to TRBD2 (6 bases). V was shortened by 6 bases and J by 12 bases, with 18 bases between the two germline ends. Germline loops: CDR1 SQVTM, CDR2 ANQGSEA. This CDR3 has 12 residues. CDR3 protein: CSVEGRETGQFF. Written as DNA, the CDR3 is TGCAGCGTGGAGGGTAGAGAGACGGGGCAGTTCTTC.